This is a list of T cell receptor beta chains from one sample in a study of shared clonotypes between healthy human individuals. Data came from immunoSEQ multiplex PCR; TCRdb stores just in-frame clones and leaves some out. The table lists 1 million to 1.2 million clones, 70% to 80% of them singletons, with almost 0.9% in the top ten. Sample: memory CD4+ T cells from PBMCs. The origin of the receptors is a man between 18 and 29 years old in good health. Some clones in this sample may be carry-over from other donors' samples. The CDR3 runs from the conserved cysteine through the conserved F or W. The D gene is left open where the match is weak. Expanded clones get a size class; other rows say once, few or many, or leave the size out.

V gene: TRBV7-2
CDR3 length: 17
J gene: TRBJ1-5
D gene: NA
clone size: NA
CDR3 protein: CASSLGFGQTFNQPQHF
CDR3 DNA: TGTGCCAGCAGCTTAGGATTTGGGCAGACCTTCAATCAGCCCCAGCATTTT

V gene: TRBV4-3
CDR3 length: 14
J gene: TRBJ1-1
D gene: NA
clone size: NA
CDR3 protein: CASSQDILPTEAFF
CDR3 DNA: TGCGCCAGCAGCCAAGATATCTTACCCACTGAAGCTTTCTTT

V gene: TRBV14
CDR3 length: 16
J gene: TRBJ2-1
D gene: TRBD2
clone size: NA
CDR3 protein: CASSQGAASGNNEQFF
CDR3 DNA: TGTGCCAGCAGCCAAGGGGCCGCTAGCGGAAACAATGAGCAGTTCTTC

V gene: TRBV5-1
CDR3 length: 13
J gene: TRBJ1-2
D gene: NA
clone size: NA
CDR3 protein: CASSVNRNDGYTF
CDR3 DNA: TGCGCCAGCAGCGTAAACAGGAATGATGGCTACACCTTC

V gene: TRBV11-2
CDR3 length: 16
J gene: TRBJ2-7
D gene: NA
clone size: NA
CDR3 protein: CASSLVKGPTSYEQYF
CDR3 DNA: TGTGCCAGCAGCTTAGTAAAGGGACCAACCTCCTACGAGCAGTACTTC

V gene: TRBV15
CDR3 length: 16
J gene: TRBJ1-2
D gene: NA
clone size: NA
CDR3 protein: CATSRIISGWGSGYTF
CDR3 DNA: TGTGCCACCAGCAGAATTATTAGTGGTTGGGGGAGCGGCTACACCTTC

V gene: TRBV4-2
CDR3 length: 15
J gene: TRBJ1-2
D gene: NA
clone size: NA
CDR3 protein: CASSQEWSGVGGYTF
CDR3 DNA: TGTGCCAGCAGCCAAGAATGGTCCGGGGTTGGAGGCTACACCTTC

V gene: TRBV7-2
CDR3 length: 15
J gene: TRBJ2-1
D gene: NA
clone size: NA
CDR3 protein: CASSLSGGTGNEQFF
CDR3 DNA: TGTGCCAGCAGCTTATCGGGGGGCACGGGGAATGAGCAGTTCTTC

V gene: TRBV30
CDR3 length: 14
J gene: TRBJ1-1
D gene: NA
clone size: once
CDR3 protein: CAWSVWGASAEAFF
CDR3 DNA: TGTGCCTGGAGTGTATGGGGCGCGTCCGCGGAAGCTTTCTTT

V gene: TRBV27
CDR3 length: 16
J gene: TRBJ2-1
D gene: TRBD1
clone size: NA
CDR3 protein: CASSPTGGGSFNEQFF
CDR3 DNA: TGTGCCAGCAGTCCAACAGGGGGTGGGTCCTTCAATGAGCAGTTCTTC

V gene: TRBV27
CDR3 length: 14
J gene: TRBJ2-7
D gene: NA
clone size: NA
CDR3 protein: CASSLGGGVREQYF
CDR3 DNA: TGTGCCAGCAGTTTAGGGGGCGGGGTTAGGGAGCAGTACTTC

V gene: TRBV6-5
CDR3 length: 15
J gene: TRBJ2-1
D gene: NA
clone size: NA
CDR3 protein: CASIRDWRSTNEQFF
CDR3 DNA: TGTGCCAGCATCCGGGACTGGAGATCCACTAATGAGCAGTTCTTC

V gene: TRBV7-8
CDR3 length: 14
J gene: TRBJ2-5
D gene: NA
clone size: NA
CDR3 protein: CASSRSRGRGAQYF
CDR3 DNA: TGTGCCAGCAGCCGATCCAGGGGAAGGGGGGCCCAGTACTTC

V gene: TRBV27
CDR3 length: 15
J gene: TRBJ1-3
D gene: NA
clone size: NA
CDR3 protein: CASSFRPNSGNTIYF
CDR3 DNA: TGTGCCAGCAGTTTTAGACCCAACTCTGGAAACACCATATATTTT

V gene: TRBV4-2
CDR3 length: 13
J gene: TRBJ1-1
D gene: NA
clone size: few
CDR3 protein: CASSPTQRGEAFF
CDR3 DNA: TGTGCCAGCAGCCCTACTCAAAGGGGTGAAGCTTTCTTT

V gene: TRBV10-3
CDR3 length: 16
J gene: TRBJ1-5
D gene: NA
clone size: NA
CDR3 protein: CATNSRGGEDNQPQHF
CDR3 DNA: TGTGCCACCAACTCGAGGGGGGGCGAAGACAATCAGCCCCAGCATTTT

V gene: TRBV29-1
CDR3 length: 13
J gene: TRBJ2-1
D gene: NA
clone size: NA
CDR3 protein: CSVEKKLLHEQFF
CDR3 DNA: TGCAGCGTTGAAAAGAAGTTACTCCATGAGCAGTTCTTC

V gene: TRBV10-3
CDR3 length: 14
J gene: TRBJ2-7
D gene: TRBD2
clone size: NA
CDR3 protein: CAISEGGSPYEQYF
CDR3 DNA: TGTGCCATCAGTGAGGGCGGGAGTCCTTACGAGCAGTACTTC

V gene: TRBV7-8
CDR3 length: 14
J gene: TRBJ1-1
D gene: TRBD1
clone size: once
CDR3 protein: CASSLAGQGKEAFF
CDR3 DNA: TGTGCCAGCAGCTTAGCGGGACAGGGGAAAGAAGCTTTCTTT

V gene: TRBV6-4
CDR3 length: 14
J gene: TRBJ2-1
D gene: NA
clone size: many
CDR3 protein: CASSIGTPGAEQFF
CDR3 DNA: TGTGCCAGCAGTATCGGGACCCCCGGAGCCGAGCAGTTCTTC

V gene: TRBV28
CDR3 length: 14
J gene: TRBJ1-6
D gene: NA
clone size: NA
CDR3 protein: CASSYPESNSPLHF
CDR3 DNA: TGTGCCAGCAGTTACCCCGAATCTAATTCACCCCTCCACTTT

V gene: TRBV7-2
CDR3 length: 15
J gene: TRBJ2-7
D gene: NA
clone size: NA
CDR3 protein: CASSLGGRQGGEQYF
CDR3 DNA: TGTGCCAGCAGCTTAGGTGGGCGGCAGGGAGGCGAGCAGTACTTC

V gene: TRBV4-2
CDR3 length: 16
J gene: TRBJ1-1
D gene: NA
clone size: NA
CDR3 protein: CASSQEAEGDGTEAFF
CDR3 DNA: TGTGCCAGCAGCCAAGAGGCCGAGGGGGACGGCACTGAAGCTTTCTTT

V gene: TRBV27
CDR3 length: 14
J gene: TRBJ2-7
D gene: NA
clone size: few
CDR3 protein: CASSSRKGDYEQYF
CDR3 DNA: TGTGCCAGCAGTTCCCGGAAGGGGGATTACGAGCAGTACTTC

V gene: TRBV28
CDR3 length: 15
J gene: TRBJ2-6
D gene: NA
clone size: NA
CDR3 protein: CASSKRGSGANVLTF
CDR3 DNA: TGTGCCAGCAGTAAAAGAGGGTCTGGGGCCAACGTCCTGACTTTC

V gene: TRBV6-1
CDR3 length: 13
J gene: TRBJ1-3
D gene: NA
clone size: NA
CDR3 protein: CASRRGGGNTIYF
CDR3 DNA: TGTGCCAGCCGAAGAGGAGGTGGAAACACCATATATTTT

V gene: TRBV28
CDR3 length: 16
J gene: TRBJ2-2
D gene: TRBD1
clone size: NA
CDR3 protein: CASSPLGQAYTGELFF
CDR3 DNA: TGTGCCAGCAGTCCCCTCGGACAGGCTTACACCGGGGAGCTGTTTTTT

V gene: TRBV6-6
CDR3 length: 15
J gene: TRBJ2-7
D gene: NA
clone size: NA
CDR3 protein: CASSPGGQFSYEQYF
CDR3 DNA: TGTGCCAGCAGCCCCGGGGGACAGTTCTCCTACGAGCAGTACTTC